This T cell receptor (beta chain) was captured by sequencing in a study of blood T cells in healthy people across ages. Overall study results and limits: CMV status of donors was not determined, possibly confounding expanded clonotype changes.

The sample holds a few counts of this clonotype. Its antigen is unknown. Primed by a sample-barcoded 5' primer and a J-beta primer mix, a second PCR proceeded for roughly 6 to 12 cycles. CDR3-containing paired-end reads numbering at least 2.5 million came from each sample. TCRdb processed the 5' RACE reads anew with MiXCR; each CDR3 protein has one entry. This sample has roughly 2 million distinct CDR3 sequences, with about 50% found just once. Every sample gave at least 5.5 micrograms of total RNA when it was extracted. CDR3 length equals 14 residues. CDR1 and CDR2 from the germline V gene are MGHRA and YSYEKL. V lost 5 bases, J lost 2 bases, and 13 bases lay in between.

Specimen: blood. This TCR was recovered from a woman between 40 and 50 years old in good health. The chain links TRBV4-1 to TRBJ2-7; D uncertain. This CDR3 reads CASSTGTSTYEQYF. The CDR3 region has the DNA TGCGCCAGCAGCACCGGAACGTCAACCTACGAGCAGTACTTC.